This note documents a single T cell receptor (beta chain) sequence. Its target is unknown. This entry belongs to a study of vaccination and CD4 T cells after COVID-19. Cultured CD4+ T-cell DNA underwent Oncomine TCR Beta short-read sequencing. MiXCR, applied by TCRdb to the PCR reads, yields one record per CDR3 protein. The sample lists 13,000 or so distinct CDR3 sequences; 35% to 45% were seen once. Treatment given: approximately 10-day PBMC culture with coronavirus spike peptide pools or control peptides (ViraFEST assay). Trimming cost V 6 bases and J 5 bases, with 8 bases left between them. Germline V gives CDR1 SNHLY, CDR2 FYNNEI. The CDR3 runs to 13 residues.

This chain joins TRBV2 and TRBJ1-6; D ambiguous. The sample was CD4+ T cells from blood, cultured in vitro, taken after SARS-CoV-2 vaccination. This clonotype was sampled from a human donor who had recovered from COVID-19. Here the CDR3 DNA reads TGTGCCAGCAGGGGAGAGAATAATTCACCCCTCCACTTT. Protein sequence: CASRGENNSPLHF. The whole variable domain, remainder taken from reference TRBV2 and TRBJ1-6, is EPEVTQTPSHQVTQMGQEVILRCVPISNHLYFYWYRQILGQKVEFLVSFYNNEISEKSEIFDDQFSVERPDGSNFTLKIRSTKLEDSAMYFCASRGENNSPLHFGNGTRLTVT.